This paragraph covers one T cell receptor beta chain sequence. The data were produced by immunoSEQ multiplex PCR, yet TCRdb's version contains in-frame clones alone and is incomplete. The repertoire holds about 60,000 clones, with over 75% as singletons. The record originates from a study of control samples from healthy donors and cancer patients. Germline V gene data show CDR1 as LGHDT and CDR2 as YNNKEL (reference sequence). V gave up 6 bases and J gave up 0 bases, with 9 bases separating them. This CDR3 has 15 residues. This sequence originates from a middle-aged man in good health. V usage is TRBV3-1 (or the pseudogene TRBV3-2) and J usage is TRBJ2-6; D is possibly TRBD1 or TRBD2 (5 bases each). Sequencing used blood. The CDR3 is CASSRGPSGANVLTF. The CDR3 nucleotides read TGTGCCAGCAGTCGGGGCCCCTCTGGGGCCAACGTCCTGACTTTC.